This passage covers 18 T cell receptor beta chains from one sample sequenced in a study of T cells in women clearing cervical HPV infection. Libraries were prepared by immunoSEQ multiplex PCR; TCRdb keeps only in-frame clonotypes and omits some of them. The sample spans some 43,000 clones; the ten largest clones claim 0.95% to 1%. Sequencing used blood buffy coat. The origin of the receptors is a woman between 18 and 69 years old with a cervical HPV16 infection that either progressed to CIN3+ or cleared (not recorded which).

On this clone itself: Read sequence stops 3 residues before the CDR3 end, and the germline J gene provides the missing end. The chain couples TRBV19 to TRBJ2-2; TRBD2 might be the D (6 bases). There are 19 residues in the CDR3. V lost 2 bases to trimming and J lost 4 bases, with 23 bases between them. CDR1 is LNHDA and CDR2 is SQIVND in the germline V gene (reference sequence). The sequenced part of the CDR3 DNA is TGTGCCAGTAGTATATTCTCGATGAGGAGGGGAATTAGCACCGGGGAG. Translating it yields CASSIFSMRRGISTGE. The complete CDR3 sequence is CASSIFSMRRGISTGELFF.

As regards this clone: Coverage ceases 3 residues before the CDR3 finishes, and the germline J gene fills in the end. The rearrangement joins TRBV19 to TRBJ1-5, with 11 bases aligning to TRBD1. CDR1 is LNHDA, CDR2 SQIVND, per germline (reference sequence). The CDR3 totals 15 residues. Trimming cost V 6 bases and J 6 bases; bases outside gene matches: 7. CDR3 DNA (partial): TGTGCCAGTAGGACGGGACAGGGGGTGGTTCAGCCC. Translated, it gives CASRTGQGVVQP. The complete CDR3 reads CASRTGQGVVQPQHF.

As for this clone: The read terminates 3 residues ahead of where the CDR3 ends, so the germline J gene completes it. This chain joins TRBV10-2 and TRBJ1-5; maybe TRBD1 (5 bases). Germline CDR1 WSHSY, CDR2 SAAADI. The length of the CDR3 is 13 residues. Trimming removed 8 bases from V and 4 bases from J, with 12 bases in between. CDR3 amino acids: CASGERGNQPQHF. CDR3 DNA, as far as it was read: TGCGCCAGCGGGGAGCGGGGGAATCAGCCC.

With respect to this clone: The observed sequence ends 3 residues before the CDR3 terminus, with the missing tail filled in from the germline J gene. The genes are TRBV29-1 and TRBJ1-2; 8 bases are a match to TRBD1. The length of the CDR3 is 13 residues. Germline CDR1 SQVTM, CDR2 ANQGSEA. Trimming cost V 2 bases and J 7 bases; bases outside gene matches: 6. CDR3 DNA (partial): TGCAGCGTTGAACCCCAGGGGGCTGGTGGC. Its translation: CSVEPQGAGG. The whole CDR3 protein reads CSVEPQGAGGYTF.

Details on this clone: The read ends 3 residues before the CDR3 terminus; that terminus is restored from the germline J gene. The chain uses TRBV12-3 or TRBV12-4 and TRBJ2-7, with 7 bases fitting TRBD2. With V trimmed by 5 bases and J by 1 base, 8 bases remained unmatched. This CDR3 is built from 15 residues. The covered CDR3 bases are TGTGCCAGCAGTCCACCGGCGGGGGAGTCCTACGAG. Its translation: CASSPPAGESYE. The complete CDR3 reads CASSPPAGESYEQYF.

About this clone: The DNA ends 3 residues before the CDR3 does, and the rest of the CDR3 is filled in from the germline J gene. The rearrangement links TRBV18 to TRBJ1-1; 8 bases line up with TRBD1. Trimming cost V 0 bases and J 1 base; bases outside gene matches: 10. The CDR3 has 18 residues. CDR1 and CDR2 (germline): KGHSH, LQKENI. The CDR3 DNA, read in part, is TGTGCCAGCTCACCACCGGGACAGGCCACAAAGGGGAACACTGAA. Translating it yields CASSPPGQATKGNTE. The CDR3 reads in full as CASSPPGQATKGNTEAFF.

Comments on this clone: With the read ending 3 residues before the CDR3 end, the germline J gene is used to fill in that end. V is TRBV30 and J is TRBJ2-1; D is perhaps TRBD1 (6 bases). Trimming took off 2 bases at V and 1 base at J, with 15 bases between the two ends. Per the germline V gene, CDR1 is GTSNPN and CDR2 is SVGIG (reference sequence). The CDR3 has 16 amino acids. The sequenced part of the CDR3 DNA is TGTGCCTGGAGTCCTACCGGGACACCTTCCTACAATGAG. This gives the protein CAWSPTGTPSYNE. In full, the CDR3 reads CAWSPTGTPSYNEQFF.

Regarding this clone: Read data end 3 residues before the CDR3 end; the end is taken from the germline J gene. The V call is TRBV18, the J call TRBJ2-4; perhaps TRBD1 as D (6 bases). The CDR3 is 13 amino acids. Germline lookup yields CDR1 KGHSH and CDR2 LQKENI. The part of the CDR3 DNA that was read is TGTGCCAGCTCACCGGGGCAGGGGATTGGT. This gives the protein CASSPGQGIG. The whole CDR3 region reads CASSPGQGIGQYF.

This CDR3 reads CASSNRGLANEQFF. The CDR3 bases that were read are TGTGCCAGTAGCAATCGGGGACTAGCCAATGAG. The rearrangement uses TRBV19 and TRBJ2-1; TRBD2 matches 9 bases. The sequence runs out 3 residues before the end of the CDR3; the remainder is reconstructed from the germline J gene. CDR3 length equals 14 residues. Germline-derived CDR1 and CDR2 are LNHDA and SQIVND (reference sequence). The trim removed 6 bases at V and 6 bases at J, leaving 6 bases unmatched.

Details on this clone: The read terminates 3 residues before the CDR3 end, so the remaining end is supplied by the germline J gene. The chain recombines TRBV7-9 with TRBJ2-7; the match to TRBD1 covers 10 bases. The V gene end was trimmed by 5 bases and the J gene end by 4 bases; junction bases not matched to a gene: 8. Germline CDR1 and CDR2: SEHNR and FQNEAQ (reference sequence). CDR3 length: 15 amino acids. The CDR3 sequence is CASSHGRDRGYEQYF. CDR3 bases read: TGTGCCAGCAGCCATGGCCGGGACAGGGGTTACGAG.

Turning to this clone: The junction shows a germline mismatch at one end, possibly a read error. The CDR3 DNA, read in part, is TGCGGCGTTGTTAACAGGGGGAACACTGAA. Translation gives CGVVNRGNTE. The full CDR3 is CGVVNRGNTEAFF. The gene calls are TRBV29-1 and TRBJ1-1, with 7 bases matching TRBD1. The DNA ends 3 residues before the CDR3 does, and the rest of the CDR3 is filled in from the germline J gene. The CDR3 sequence is 13 residues long. CDR1 is SQVTM, CDR2 ANQGSEA, per germline.

With respect to this clone: The DNA ends 3 residues before the CDR3 does, and the rest of the CDR3 is filled in from the germline J gene. The chain is built from TRBV2 and TRBJ2-2, with D maybe TRBD2 (6 bases). V lost 6 bases and J 2 bases, leaving 13 bases between the germline ends. The germline V gene encodes CDR1 SNHLY and CDR2 FYNNEI. CDR3 size: 15 residues. The CDR3 bases that were read are TGTGCCAGCAGGGAGGGGCCGGTTAACACCGGGGAG. Amino acids: CASREGPVNTGE. The entire CDR3 reads CASREGPVNTGELFF.

Notes on this clone: The read is 3 residues too short to cover the CDR3 end, so that end is filled in from the germline J gene. The chain is built from TRBV2 and TRBJ1-1; 9 bases are a match to TRBD1. Unmatched junction bases numbered 4, after V lost 5 bases and J lost 0 bases. Per the germline V gene, CDR1 is SNHLY and CDR2 is FYNNEI. The CDR3 consists of 15 residues. Incomplete CDR3 DNA: TGTGCCAGCAGTTTTGACAGGGGGTTGAACACTGAA. It codes for CASSFDRGLNTE. The full-length CDR3 reads as CASSFDRGLNTEAFF.

The sequenced CDR3 bases are TGTGCCAGTAGTCCCCGGACAGATTCACCC. As protein: CASSPRTDSP. The full CDR3 is CASSPRTDSPLHF. V and J are TRBV19 and TRBJ1-6; D is possibly TRBD1 (6 bases). The read finishes 3 residues shy of the CDR3 end, and the germline J gene is used to complete it. The germline gives CDR1 LNHDA, CDR2 SQIVND (reference sequence). The CDR3 is 13 residues long. The germline V and J ends were trimmed by 5 bases and 8 bases, with 10 bases remaining between them.

The CDR3 is CASSGVGQGEEKLFF. CDR3 DNA (partial): TGTGCCAGCAGTGGAGTTGGACAGGGCGAGGAAAAA. The J gene is TRBJ1-4, the V gene TRBV2; TRBD1 agrees at 8 bases. The CDR3 end lies 3 residues beyond the end of the read and is filled in from the germline J gene. V lost 4 bases to trimming and J lost 8 bases; unmatched junction nucleotides: 9. The CDR3 spans 15 residues. Germline loops: CDR1 SNHLY, CDR2 FYNNEI.

Comments on this clone: Read coverage stops 3 residues before the CDR3 terminus; the germline J gene supplies the remainder. This chain uses TRBV30 with TRBJ2-3, with 9 bases lining up with TRBD1. The CDR3 runs to 15 residues. The V gene's germline CDR1 is GTSNPN and CDR2 SVGIG (reference sequence). CDR3 bases read: TGTGCCTGGAGCGAACAGGGGGCGAACAATCAGCCG. This translates into CAWSEQGANNQP. The complete CDR3 sequence is CAWSEQGANNQPQYF.

As for this clone: The CDR3 end falls 3 residues outside the read, so it is completed with the germline J gene. The V call is TRBV5-1, the J call TRBJ2-5; 10 bases line up with TRBD2. The germline gives CDR1 SGHRS, CDR2 YFSETQ. J gave up 4 bases and V 0 bases, and 6 bases lay outside the gene matches. This CDR3 is 16 amino acids long. CDR3 residues: CASSLEPAGGGETQYF. The sequenced CDR3 bases are TGCGCCAGCAGCTTGGAACCAGCGGGGGGGGGAGAGACC.

To note about this clone: The CDR3 goes on 3 residues after the read ends, and that part is filled in from the germline J gene. This sequence joins TRBV12-3 or TRBV12-4 and TRBJ2-7; unclear D gene. The CDR3 covers 14 residues. V lost 7 bases, J lost 5 bases, and 18 bases lay in between. The CDR3 bases that were read are TGTGCCAGCACCCCGAGTGGGCGTGGTAACGAG. It encodes CASTPSGRGNE. The full-length CDR3 reads as CASTPSGRGNEQYF.